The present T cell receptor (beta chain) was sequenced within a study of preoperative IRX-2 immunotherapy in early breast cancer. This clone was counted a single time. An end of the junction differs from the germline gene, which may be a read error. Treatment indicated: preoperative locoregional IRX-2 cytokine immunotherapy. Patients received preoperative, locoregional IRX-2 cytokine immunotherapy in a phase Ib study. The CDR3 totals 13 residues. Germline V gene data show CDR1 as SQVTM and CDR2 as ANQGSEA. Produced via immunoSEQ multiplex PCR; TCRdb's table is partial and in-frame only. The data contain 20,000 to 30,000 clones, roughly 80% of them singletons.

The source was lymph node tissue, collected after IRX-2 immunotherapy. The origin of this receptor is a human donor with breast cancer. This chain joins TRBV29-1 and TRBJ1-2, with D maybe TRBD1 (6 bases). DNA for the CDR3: TGCAGCGTTGAATCAGGACAGACCTATGGCTACACCTTT. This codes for CSVESGQTYGYTF.